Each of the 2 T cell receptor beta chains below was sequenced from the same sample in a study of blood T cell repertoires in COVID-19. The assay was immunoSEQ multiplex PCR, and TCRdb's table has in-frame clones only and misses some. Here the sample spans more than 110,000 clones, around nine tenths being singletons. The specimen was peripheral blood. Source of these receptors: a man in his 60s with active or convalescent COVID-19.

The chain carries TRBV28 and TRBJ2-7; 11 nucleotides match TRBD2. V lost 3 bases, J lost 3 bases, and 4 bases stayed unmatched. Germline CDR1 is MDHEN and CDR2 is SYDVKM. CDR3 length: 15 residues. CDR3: CASSFATSGNYEQYF. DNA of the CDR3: TGTGCCAGCAGTTTCGCGACTAGCGGGAACTACGAGCAGTACTTC.

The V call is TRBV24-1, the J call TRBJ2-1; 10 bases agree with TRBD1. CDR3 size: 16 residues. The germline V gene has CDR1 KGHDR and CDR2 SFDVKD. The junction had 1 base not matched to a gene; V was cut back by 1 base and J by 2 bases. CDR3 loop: CATSDFGQGAYNEQFF. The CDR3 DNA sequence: TGTGCCACCAGTGATTTTGGACAGGGGGCCTACAATGAGCAGTTCTTC.